What follows are 17 T cell receptor beta chains derived from one specimen sequenced in a study of T cells in Graves' hyperthyroidism and ophthalmopathy. Amplified regions were TCR beta CDR3 sequences from RNA transcripts. First-round RT-PCR of the TCR CDR3 relied on the HTBI primer set. TCRdb reanalysed the multiplex PCR reads using MiXCR and keeps one entry per CDR3 protein. Of about 560,000 distinct CDR3 sequences in the sample, 12% to 15% were seen once. Sequenced: blood. The receptors were gathered from a woman aged 35 to 49 with Graves' hyperthyroidism.

This clonotype was seen ten or more times. The rearrangement links TRBV27 to TRBJ2-7; 9 bases fit TRBD2. Per germline, CDR1 MNHEY and CDR2 SMNVEV (reference sequence). This CDR3 is 15 amino acids long. The J segment lost 0 bases and the V segment lost 2 bases, leaving 2 bases of the junction unmatched. In nucleotides, the CDR3 is TGTGCCAGCAGTTTAGCGGGAGGGCCCTCCTACGAGCAGTACTTC. Its protein is CASSLAGGPSYEQYF.

With regard to this clonotype: Just one base apart from a much larger clone, this may be a read error. The chain joins TRBV27 to TRBJ2-1; D call uncertain. The germline CDR1 and CDR2 sequences are MNHEY and SMNVEV (reference sequence). The CDR3 length is 15 residues. Between the trimmed V and J ends, which lost 4 bases and 6 bases, there was a span of 16 bases. DNA for the CDR3: TGTGCCAGCAGTTCGGTACTATCGGTAAGCAATGAGCAGTTCTTC. It translates to CASSSVLSVSNEQFF.

This clonotype showed up just a few times. The genes are TRBV18 and TRBJ1-4; tentative D call: TRBD1 (5 bases). The V end lost 6 bases, the J end lost 3 bases, and 14 bases lay between the germline ends. Germline CDR1 reads KGHSH; CDR2 reads LQKENI. This CDR3 has 15 amino acids. In DNA, the CDR3 is TGTGCCAGCTCCCTGAATGGGGGGTCTAATGAAAAACTGTTTTTT. Its protein is CASSLNGGSNEKLFF.

V gene TRBV9 combines with J gene TRBJ2-7, with D possibly being TRBD1 or TRBD2 (6 bases each). Trimming took off 0 bases at V and 2 bases at J, with 15 bases between the two ends. Germline loops: CDR1 SGDLS, CDR2 YYNGEE. This CDR3 spans 16 amino acids. The DNA for the CDR3 is TGTGCCAGCAGCGTAGACCTATCGGGGGCCACCTACGAGCAGTACTTC. This translates into CASSVDLSGATYEQYF.

In its sample, this clonotype was seen many times. This chain connects TRBV27 to TRBJ1-5; D ambiguous. The V end was cut by 5 bases, the J end by 6 bases, with 8 bases between. CDR3 length equals 12 residues. Germline CDR1 reads MNHEY; CDR2 reads SMNVEV (reference sequence). The CDR3 region is CASSNLGQPQHF. The DNA of the CDR3 is TGTGCCAGCAGTAATCTCGGTCAGCCCCAGCATTTT.

This chain uses TRBV4-1 with TRBJ2-7; D ambiguous. Trimming removed 0 bases from V and 2 bases from J, with 8 bases in between. Germline V gene sequence: CDR1 MGHRA, CDR2 YSYEKL. This CDR3 spans 14 amino acids. The chain's CDR3 is CASSQDDHTYEQYF. CDR3 coding DNA: TGCGCCAGCAGCCAAGATGATCATACCTACGAGCAGTACTTC.

As regards this clonotype: One end of the junction fails to match germline, which may point to a read error. J is TRBJ1-4 and V is TRBV2, with D perhaps TRBD1 (6 bases). CDR3 length: 17 amino acids. Germline V lookup: CDR1 SNHLY, CDR2 FYNNEI. Written as DNA, the CDR3 is TGTACCAGCAGTGAGAGGCCAGGGCCAGGGGCGTACGAAAAACTGTTTTTT. Amino acid sequence: CTSSERPGPGAYEKLFF.

The sample holds a few counts of this clonotype. The rearrangement links TRBV7-2 to TRBJ1-1; D is unclear. Trimming took off 5 bases at V and 1 base at J, with 20 bases between the two ends. Germline V gene sequence: CDR1 SGHTA, CDR2 FQGNSA. This CDR3 spans 17 amino acids. Written as DNA, the CDR3 is TGTGCCAGCAGCCTCCCGGGAGAGAGGATGTGGAACACTGAAGCTTTCTTT. Its protein is CASSLPGERMWNTEAFF. Supplemented by reference TRBV7-2 and TRBJ1-1, the full variable domain reads GAGVSQSPSNKVTEKGKDVELRCDPISGHTALYWYRQSLGQGLEFLIYFQGNSAPDKSGLPSDRFSAERTGGSVSTLTIQRTQQEDSAVYLCASSLPGERMWNTEAFFGQGTRLTVV.

This clonotype has at least ten counts. This chain links TRBV9 with TRBJ2-7, with D maybe TRBD2 (5 bases). The germline V and J ends were trimmed by 0 bases and 6 bases, with 13 bases remaining between them. CDR3 length: 14 amino acids. Germline V gene data show CDR1 as SGDLS and CDR2 as YYNGEE. The CDR3 DNA follows: TGTGCCAGCAGCGTAGACGGGTCAAGCGGCGAGCAGTACTTC. Translated, it gives CASSVDGSSGEQYF.

The chain links TRBV15 to TRBJ2-1, with D perhaps being TRBD1 or TRBD2 (5 bases each). This CDR3 has 15 amino acids. Germline V lookup: CDR1 LNHNV, CDR2 YYDKDF (reference sequence). V lost 2 bases and J 5 bases, leaving 13 bases between the germline ends. The CDR3 sequence is CATSRRDGQDNEQFF. The DNA for the CDR3 is TGTGCCACCAGCAGAAGGGACGGTCAAGACAATGAGCAGTTCTTC.

This clonotype was seen many times. The chain is built from TRBV28 and TRBJ2-3, with D perhaps being TRBD1 or TRBD2 (5 bases each). V was pared by 5 bases and J by 0 bases, with 9 bases between. The germline V gene has CDR1 MDHEN and CDR2 SYDVKM. The CDR3 runs to 14 residues. This CDR3 is CASSPRDSTDTQYF. The CDR3 DNA follows: TGTGCCAGCAGTCCGAGGGACAGCACAGATACGCAGTATTTT.

This clonotype has ten or more counts. The genes are TRBV28 and TRBJ2-7; tentative D call: TRBD1 (6 bases). This CDR3 is 12 amino acids long. Trimming cost V 10 bases and J 7 bases, with 17 bases left between them. From germline, CDR1 is MDHEN and CDR2 SYDVKM. The CDR3 coding sequence is TGTGCCACCGCAGGGGTCGCGAGGGAGCAGTACTTC. It encodes CATAGVAREQYF.

This clonotype was counted a few times. The V and J genes are TRBV30 and TRBJ2-7; 9 bases match TRBD2. The V and J ends lost 3 bases and 6 bases, in that order; junction bases with no gene match: 9. The CDR3 runs to 14 residues. Germline V gene lookup returns CDR1 GTSNPN and CDR2 SVGIG (reference sequence). CDR3 DNA: TGTGCCTGGAGGCGTAGCGGGAGTGCTGGCGAGCAGTACTTC. Protein sequence: CAWRRSGSAGEQYF.

This clonotype was detected ten times or more. This rearrangement joins TRBV27 to TRBJ2-2, with 16 bases matching TRBD2. V lost 6 bases to trimming and J lost 4 bases; unmatched junction nucleotides: 5. The CDR3 totals 17 residues. Per germline, CDR1 MNHEY and CDR2 SMNVEV (reference sequence). CDR3 residues: CASRGLAGGRVTGELFF. In DNA, the CDR3 is TGTGCCAGCAGGGGACTAGCGGGAGGGAGGGTCACCGGGGAGCTGTTTTTT.

The sample holds many counts of this clonotype. The J gene is TRBJ2-7, the V gene TRBV12-3 or TRBV12-4; D may be TRBD2 (6 bases). Trimming shortened V by 3 bases and J by 0 bases, and 15 bases separated the two germline ends. CDR3 size: 16 residues. CDR3 sequence reads: CASSFGGTKSSYEQYF. CDR3 nucleotide sequence: TGTGCCAGCAGTTTTGGCGGGACGAAGAGCTCCTACGAGCAGTACTTC.

This clonotype showed up many times. The V gene is TRBV7-2, the J gene TRBJ2-7; 10 bases are shared with TRBD1. The CDR3 loop spans 15 amino acids. CDR1 and CDR2 (germline): SGHTA, FQGNSA. V gave up 6 bases and J gave up 4 bases; unmatched junction bases: 9. The CDR3 DNA reads as TGTGCCAGCAGGTCTCCGGGACAGGGGCAATACGAGCAGTACTTC. This codes for CASRSPGQGQYEQYF. Full variable domain (rest looked up from reference TRBV7-2 and TRBJ2-7): GAGVSQSPSNKVTEKGKDVELRCDPISGHTALYWYRQSLGQGLEFLIYFQGNSAPDKSGLPSDRFSAERTGGSVSTLTIQRTQQEDSAVYLCASRSPGQGQYEQYFGPGTRLTVT.

This clonotype was counted between two and nine times. The CDR3 DNA reads as TGTGCCAGCAGCCAAGACATCCCGAGGACAGGGGGCAAGGGTAGGGGAAACGAGCAGTACTTC. Its translation: CASSQDIPRTGGKGRGNEQYF. The genes are TRBV3-1 and TRBJ2-7, with 11 bases aligning to TRBD1. V was clipped by 0 bases and J by 5 bases; unmatched bases: 21. The CDR3 spans 21 residues. Germline V gene data show CDR1 as LGHDT and CDR2 as YNNKEL (reference sequence).